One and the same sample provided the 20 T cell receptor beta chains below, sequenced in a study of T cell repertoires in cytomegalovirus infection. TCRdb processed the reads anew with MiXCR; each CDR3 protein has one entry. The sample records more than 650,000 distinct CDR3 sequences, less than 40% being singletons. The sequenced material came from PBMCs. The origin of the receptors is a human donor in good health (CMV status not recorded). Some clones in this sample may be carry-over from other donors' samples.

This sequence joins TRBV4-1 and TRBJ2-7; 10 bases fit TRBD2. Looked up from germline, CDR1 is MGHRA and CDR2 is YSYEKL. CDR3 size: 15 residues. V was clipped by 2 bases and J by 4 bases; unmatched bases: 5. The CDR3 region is CASSQSPAGGYEQYF. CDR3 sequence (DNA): TGCGCCAGCAGCCAAAGTCCAGCGGGAGGGTACGAGCAGTACTTC.

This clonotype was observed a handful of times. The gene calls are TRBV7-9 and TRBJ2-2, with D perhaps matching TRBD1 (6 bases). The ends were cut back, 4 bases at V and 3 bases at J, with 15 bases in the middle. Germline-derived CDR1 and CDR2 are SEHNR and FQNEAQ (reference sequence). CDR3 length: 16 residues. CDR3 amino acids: CASSSIKQGYTGELFF. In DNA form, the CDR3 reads TGTGCCAGCAGCTCCATTAAACAGGGTTACACCGGGGAGCTGTTTTTT.

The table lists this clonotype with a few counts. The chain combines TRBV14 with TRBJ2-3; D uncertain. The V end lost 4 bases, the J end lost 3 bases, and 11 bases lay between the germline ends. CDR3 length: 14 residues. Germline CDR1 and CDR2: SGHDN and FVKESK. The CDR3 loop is CASSRERRTDTQYF. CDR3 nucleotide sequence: TGTGCCAGCAGCCGAGAACGCCGAACAGATACGCAGTATTTT.

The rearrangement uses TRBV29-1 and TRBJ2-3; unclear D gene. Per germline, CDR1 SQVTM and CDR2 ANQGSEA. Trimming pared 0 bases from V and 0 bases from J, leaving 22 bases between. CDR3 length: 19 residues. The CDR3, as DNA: TGCAGCGTTGAAGATATGTGGGCGTTGGGCCGGTCTAGCACAGATACGCAGTATTTT. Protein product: CSVEDMWALGRSSTDTQYF.

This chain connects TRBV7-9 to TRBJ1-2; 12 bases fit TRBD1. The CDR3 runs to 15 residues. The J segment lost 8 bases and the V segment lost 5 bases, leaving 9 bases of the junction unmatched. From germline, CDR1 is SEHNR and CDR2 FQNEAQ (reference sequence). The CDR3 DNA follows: TGTGCCAGCAGCGACCGGGACAGGGGGCTTAAGGGCTACACCTTC. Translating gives CASSDRDRGLKGYTF.

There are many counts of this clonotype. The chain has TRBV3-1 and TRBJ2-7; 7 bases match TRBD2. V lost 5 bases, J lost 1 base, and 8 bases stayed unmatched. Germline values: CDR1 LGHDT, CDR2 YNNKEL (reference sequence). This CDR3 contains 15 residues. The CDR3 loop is CASSEGTGGSYEQYF. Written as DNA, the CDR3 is TGTGCCAGCAGCGAAGGTACGGGGGGATCCTACGAGCAGTACTTC.

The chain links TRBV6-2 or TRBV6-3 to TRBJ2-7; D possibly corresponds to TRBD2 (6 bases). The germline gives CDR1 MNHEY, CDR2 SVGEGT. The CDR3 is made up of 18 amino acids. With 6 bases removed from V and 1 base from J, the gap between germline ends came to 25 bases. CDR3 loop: CASRAPRGTTERSYEQYF. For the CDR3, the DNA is TGTGCCAGCAGGGCCCCCCGGGGGACGACAGAGCGATCCTACGAGCAGTACTTC.

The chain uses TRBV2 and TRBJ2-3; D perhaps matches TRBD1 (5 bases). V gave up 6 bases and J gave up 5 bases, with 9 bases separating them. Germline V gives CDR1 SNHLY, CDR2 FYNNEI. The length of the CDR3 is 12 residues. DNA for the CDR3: TGTGCCAGCAGCAAAGGGGTAGATACGCAGTATTTT. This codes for CASSKGVDTQYF.

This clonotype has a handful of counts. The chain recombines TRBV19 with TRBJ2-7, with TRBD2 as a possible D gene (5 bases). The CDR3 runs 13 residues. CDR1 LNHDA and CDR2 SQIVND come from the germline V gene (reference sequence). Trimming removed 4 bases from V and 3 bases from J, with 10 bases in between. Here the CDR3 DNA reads TGTGCCAGTAGTAATTTGGGGAGCTACGAGCAGTACTTC. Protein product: CASSNLGSYEQYF.

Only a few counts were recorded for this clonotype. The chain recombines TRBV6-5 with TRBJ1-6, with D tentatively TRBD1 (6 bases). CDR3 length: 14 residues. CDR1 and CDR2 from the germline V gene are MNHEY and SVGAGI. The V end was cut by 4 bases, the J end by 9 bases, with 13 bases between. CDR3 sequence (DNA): TGTGCCAGCAGTTCGTCCGCACAGGGTTCACCCCTCCACTTT. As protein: CASSSSAQGSPLHF.

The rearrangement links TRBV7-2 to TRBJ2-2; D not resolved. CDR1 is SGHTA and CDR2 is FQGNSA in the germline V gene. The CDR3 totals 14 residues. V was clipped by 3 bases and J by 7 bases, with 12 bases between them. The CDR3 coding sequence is TGTGCCAGCAGCTTTGCCCATTCGGGCGGGGAGCTGTTTTTT. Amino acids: CASSFAHSGGELFF.

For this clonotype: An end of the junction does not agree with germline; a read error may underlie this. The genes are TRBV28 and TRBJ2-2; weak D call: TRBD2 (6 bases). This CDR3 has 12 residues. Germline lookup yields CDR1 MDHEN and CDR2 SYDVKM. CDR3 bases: TGTGCCAGCAGCAAGTACACCGGGGAGGTGTTTTTT. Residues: CASSKYTGEVFF. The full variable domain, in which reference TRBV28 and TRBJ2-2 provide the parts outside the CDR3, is DVKVTQSSRYLVKRTGEKVFLECVQDMDHENMFWYRQDPGLGLRLIYFSYDVKMKEKGDIPEGYSVSREKKERFSLILESASTNQTSMYLCASSKYTGEVFFGEGSRLTVL.

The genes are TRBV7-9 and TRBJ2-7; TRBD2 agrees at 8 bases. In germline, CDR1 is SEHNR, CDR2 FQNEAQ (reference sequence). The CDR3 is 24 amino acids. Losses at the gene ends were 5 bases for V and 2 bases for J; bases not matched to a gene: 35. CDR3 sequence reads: CASSHYPPGLEGEAPRSPPYEQYF. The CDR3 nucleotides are TGTGCCAGCAGCCACTACCCTCCGGGACTAGAGGGAGAAGCCCCTAGAAGCCCTCCCTACGAGCAGTACTTC. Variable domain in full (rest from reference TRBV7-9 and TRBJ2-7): DTGVSQNPRHKITKRGQNVTFRCDPISEHNRLYWYRQTLGQGPEFLTYFQNEAQLEKSRLLSDRFSAERPKGSFSTLEIQRTEQGDSAMYLCASSHYPPGLEGEAPRSPPYEQYFGPGTRLTVT.

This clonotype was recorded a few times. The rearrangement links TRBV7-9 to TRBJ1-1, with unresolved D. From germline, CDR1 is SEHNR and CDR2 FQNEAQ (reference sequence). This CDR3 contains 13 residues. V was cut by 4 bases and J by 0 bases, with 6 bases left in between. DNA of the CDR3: TGTGCCAGCAGCTCTCCAATGAACACTGAAGCTTTCTTT. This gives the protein CASSSPMNTEAFF.

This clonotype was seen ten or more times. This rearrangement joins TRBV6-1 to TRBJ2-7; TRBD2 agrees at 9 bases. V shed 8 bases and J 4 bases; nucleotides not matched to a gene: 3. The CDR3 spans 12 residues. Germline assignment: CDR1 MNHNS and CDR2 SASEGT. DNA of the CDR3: TGTGCCAGCCGGACTAGCGCTTACGAGCAGTACTTC. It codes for CASRTSAYEQYF.

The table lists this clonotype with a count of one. CDR3 nucleotides: TGTGCCAGTAGTCGAAAGGGACAGGGGAGTTCACCCCTCCACTTT. Residues: CASSRKGQGSSPLHF. The chain recombines TRBV19 with TRBJ1-6; TRBD1 matches 10 bases. Germline V gives CDR1 LNHDA, CDR2 SQIVND (reference sequence). This CDR3 has 15 residues. V shed 5 bases and J 9 bases; nucleotides not matched to a gene: 7.

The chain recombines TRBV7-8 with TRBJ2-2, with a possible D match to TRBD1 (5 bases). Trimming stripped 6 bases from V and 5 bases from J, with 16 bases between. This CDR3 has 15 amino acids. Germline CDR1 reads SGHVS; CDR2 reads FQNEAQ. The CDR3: CASSSTQAGTGELFF. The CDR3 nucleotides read TGTGCCAGCAGTTCCACTCAGGCAGGGACCGGGGAGCTGTTTTTT.

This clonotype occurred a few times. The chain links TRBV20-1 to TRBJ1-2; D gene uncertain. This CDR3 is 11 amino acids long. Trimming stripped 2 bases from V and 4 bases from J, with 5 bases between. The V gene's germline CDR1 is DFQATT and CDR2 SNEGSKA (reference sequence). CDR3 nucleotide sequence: TGCAGTGCTAGACAGGTCTATGGCTACACCTTC. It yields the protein CSARQVYGYTF.

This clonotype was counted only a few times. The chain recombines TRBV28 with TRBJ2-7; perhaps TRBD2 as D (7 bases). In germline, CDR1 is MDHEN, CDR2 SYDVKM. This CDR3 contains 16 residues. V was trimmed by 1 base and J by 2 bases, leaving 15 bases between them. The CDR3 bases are TGTGCCAGCAGTTTATATGCGGGGGCGCTAGCCTACGAGCAGTACTTC. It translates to CASSLYAGALAYEQYF.

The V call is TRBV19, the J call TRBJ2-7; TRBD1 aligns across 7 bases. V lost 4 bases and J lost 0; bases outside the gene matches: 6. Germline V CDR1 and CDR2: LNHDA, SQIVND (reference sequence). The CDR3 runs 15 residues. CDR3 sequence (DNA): TGTGCCAGTAGTAATTTGGGACAGCCCTCCTACGAGCAGTACTTC. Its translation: CASSNLGQPSYEQYF. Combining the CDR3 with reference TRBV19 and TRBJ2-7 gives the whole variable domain DGGITQSPKYLFRKEGQNVTLSCEQNLNHDAMYWYRQDPGQGLRLIYYSQIVNDFQKGDIAEGYSVSREKKESFPLTVTSAQKNPTAFYLCASSNLGQPSYEQYFGPGTRLTVT.